These T cell receptor beta chains were read from a single sample in a study of T cells in tuberculosis. The data were produced by immunoSEQ multiplex PCR, yet TCRdb's version contains in-frame clones alone and is incomplete. The sample has tens of thousands of clones; around 85% are singletons. The material sequenced was PBMCs, taken at tuberculosis diagnosis. All receptors derive from an adult with tuberculosis. CDR3s include the opening cysteine and the closing phenylalanine or tryptophan. A D gene is named only where the DNA matches it firmly. Where a row states a size, it is once, few, many or the class of an expanded clone; other rows omit it.

cdr3_length j_call clone_size d_call v_call cdr3_nt cdr3_aa
13 TRBJ2-1 NA NA TRBV7-9 TGTGCCAGCAGCTTAGAATGGCGGGATGAGCAGTTCTTC CASSLEWRDEQFF
11 TRBJ1-2 few NA TRBV27 TGTGCCAGCAGGACTAAATATGGCTACACCTTC CASRTKYGYTF
13 TRBJ1-1 NA NA TRBV7-2 TGTGCCAGCAGCCCGCCAGGGAACACTGAAGCTTTCTTT CASSPPGNTEAFF
13 TRBJ1-2 NA NA TRBV30 TGTGCCTGGAGTGTGGGGACATCCTATGGCTACACCTTC CAWSVGTSYGYTF
16 TRBJ2-1 NA TRBD2 TRBV10-3 TGTGCCATCAGTGAGTCGAAGGGGTTGAGCGGGGGCGAGCAGTTCTTC CAISESKGLSGGEQFF
14 TRBJ2-3 NA NA TRBV30 TGTGCCTGGTCGGGGGTCCCTAGGGGAGATACGCAGTATTTT CAWSGVPRGDTQYF
14 TRBJ1-5 NA TRBD1 TRBV6-5 TGTGCCAGCAGACCCGGGACAGGGGGTCAGCCCCAGCATTTT CASRPGTGGQPQHF
13 TRBJ1-1 NA TRBD1 TRBV27 TGTGCCAGCAGAGGGGACAGCTACACTGAAGCTTTCTTT CASRGDSYTEAFF
13 TRBJ2-7 NA NA TRBV5-5 TGTGCCAGCAGCCTACCAAGCTCCTACGAGCAGTACTTC CASSLPSSYEQYF
15 TRBJ1-5 few NA TRBV9 TGTGCCAGCAGCGTCGGGGTGACGAGCAATCAGCCCCAGCATTTT CASSVGVTSNQPQHF
14 TRBJ2-7 NA NA TRBV2 TGTGCCAGCAGTCGGCAGGCGGGATCCTACGAGCAGTACTTC CASSRQAGSYEQYF
14 TRBJ2-1 NA TRBD2 TRBV10-1 TGCGCCAGCAGTGCCAGCGGGGGTTACAATGAGCAGTTCTTC CASSASGGYNEQFF
13 TRBJ2-7 NA TRBD2 TRBV6-5 TGTGCCAGCAGCCCGGGACTAGTCGACGAGCAGTACTTC CASSPGLVDEQYF
14 TRBJ2-2 NA NA TRBV7-3 TGTGCCAGCAGCCAGATGAGCGGGACCGGGGAGCTGTTTTTT CASSQMSGTGELFF
14 TRBJ2-3 NA NA TRBV2 TGTGCCAGCTTAAAGGCGGCGGCTTCAGATACGCAGTATTTT CASLKAAASDTQYF
11 TRBJ2-1 NA NA TRBV6-1 TGTGCCAGTGAGACTGACCTAGGGCAGTTCTTC CASETDLGQFF
14 TRBJ2-3 NA TRBD2 TRBV25-1 TGTGCCAGCTGGGCTAGCGGAAACACAGATACGCAGTATTTT CASWASGNTDTQYF
16 TRBJ2-5 NA TRBD2 TRBV7-3 TGTGCCAGCAGCATGGGACTAGCGGGAGGAGGGGAGACCCAGTACTTC CASSMGLAGGGETQYF
12 TRBJ1-2 once NA TRBV29-1 TGCAGCGTCGATCACCAGGGGCATGGCTACACCTTC CSVDHQGHGYTF
14 TRBJ2-7 NA NA TRBV10-2 TGCGCCAGCAGTGAGCCGGTCCTCTCCTACGAGCAGTACTTC CASSEPVLSYEQYF
17 TRBJ1-5 NA TRBD1 TRBV19 TGTGCCAGTAGTATACAGGGGGCACTTGGAGGCAATCAGCCCCAGCATTTT CASSIQGALGGNQPQHF
13 TRBJ2-1 NA NA TRBV7-2 TGTGCCAGCAGCTCCCCGGAACTAGTTAGGCAGTTCTTC CASSSPELVRQFF
15 TRBJ2-1 NA TRBD1 TRBV5-5 TGTGCCAGCAGCTTAGGACAGGGATCCTACAATGAGCAGTTCTTC CASSLGQGSYNEQFF
14 TRBJ2-1 NA NA TRBV7-3 TGTGCCAGCAGCCCCGGCGGGTCGGGCAATGAGCAGTTCTTC CASSPGGSGNEQFF
15 TRBJ1-5 NA NA TRBV28 TGTGCCAGCACCTCTCAGGGTTTCGGCAATCAGCCCCAGCATTTT CASTSQGFGNQPQHF
16 TRBJ2-2 NA TRBD2 TRBV5-6 TGTGCCAGCAGCGTACTAGCGGGGGGGAACACCGGGGAGCTGTTTTTT CASSVLAGGNTGELFF
13 TRBJ1-1 NA NA TRBV6-4 TGTGCCAGCGCCAAACAGATGAACACTGAAGCTTTCTTT CASAKQMNTEAFF
13 TRBJ2-1 NA NA TRBV9 TGTGCCAGCAGCCCCTTCCCCTACAATGAGCAGTTCTTC CASSPFPYNEQFF
13 TRBJ2-1 NA TRBD1 TRBV7-6 TGTGCCAGCAGTGGGACAGGGATTAATGAGCAGTTCTTC CASSGTGINEQFF